The 25 T cell receptor beta chains reported below all come from one sample, sequenced in a study of OX40 agonist ivuxolimab in advanced cancers. Here immunoSEQ multiplex PCR was the method, and the copy in TCRdb shows in-frame clones only, minus some. The data hold roughly 56,000 clones, with 65% to 85% observed a single time. This material consisted of CD4+ or CD8+ T cells sorted from blood, taken in a trial of the OX40 agonist ivuxolimab. The receptors were gathered from an adult with an advanced solid tumor such as melanoma, head and neck, liver or kidney cancer.

CDR3: CSVEFSGMPDTQYF. As DNA, the CDR3 is TGCAGCGTTGAATTTAGCGGGATGCCAGATACGCAGTATTTT. This sequence joins TRBV29-1 and TRBJ2-3, with 8 bases fitting TRBD2. CDR3 length: 14 residues. The J segment lost 4 bases and the V segment lost 2 bases, leaving 5 bases of the junction unmatched. Germline V gene sequence: CDR1 SQVTM, CDR2 ANQGSEA.

The chain couples TRBV7-8 to TRBJ2-3; D ambiguous. The CDR3 runs to 16 residues. V was pared by 1 base and J by 3 bases, with 14 bases between. From germline, CDR1 is SGHVS and CDR2 FQNEAQ. DNA of the CDR3: TGTGCCAGCAGCTTAGGATCCTCTTTGGGAACAGATACGCAGTATTTT. It is translated as CASSLGSSLGTDTQYF. Based on the CDR3 plus reference TRBV7-8 and TRBJ2-3, the full variable domain is GAGVSQSPRYKVAKRGQDVALRCDPISGHVSLFWYQQALGQGPEFLTYFQNEAQLDKSGLPSDRFFAERPEGSVSTLKIQRTQQEDSAVYLCASSLGSSLGTDTQYFGPGTRLTVL.

CDR3 in DNA: TGTGCCAGCAGCTTACGGGGGACAGGGTTAACAGATACGCAGTATTTT. It specifies CASSLRGTGLTDTQYF. This sequence joins TRBV11-2 and TRBJ2-3, with 9 bases aligning to TRBD1. With V trimmed by 2 bases and J by 3 bases, 6 bases remained unmatched. The CDR3 spans 16 residues. Germline V gene lookup returns CDR1 SGHAT and CDR2 FQNNGV.

The chain links TRBV7-2 to TRBJ2-7, with D perhaps given as TRBD1 or TRBD2 (5 bases each). V gave up 6 bases and J gave up 5 bases, with 17 bases separating them. The CDR3 contains 14 residues. Germline CDR1 SGHTA, CDR2 FQGNSA. The CDR3 region has the DNA TGTGCCAGCAGTTTCAGCGGACATCGCAACGAGCAGTACTTC. It codes for CASSFSGHRNEQYF. The entire variable domain, with the rest obtained from reference TRBV7-2 and TRBJ2-7, is as follows: GAGVSQSPSNKVTEKGKDVELRCDPISGHTALYWYRQSLGQGLEFLIYFQGNSAPDKSGLPSDRFSAERTGGSVSTLTIQRTQQEDSAVYLCASSFSGHRNEQYFGPGTRLTVT.

This chain links TRBV4-1 with TRBJ2-1; 9 bases line up with TRBD2. CDR1 MGHRA and CDR2 YSYEKL come from the germline V gene. Trimming removed 2 bases from V and 6 bases from J; junction bases left unmatched: 8. The CDR3 has 16 residues. Written as DNA, the CDR3 is TGCGCCAGCAGCCAAAATCTAGCGGGAATCGGCAATGAGCAGTTCTTC. Its translation is CASSQNLAGIGNEQFF.

The chain is built from TRBV6-6 and TRBJ1-2; 8 positions match TRBD1. Germline CDR1 MNHNY, CDR2 SVGAGI (reference sequence). Germline trimming cut 6 bases from V and 7 bases from J; bases unmatched to any gene: 13. CDR3 length: 15 residues. CDR3 protein: CASSEDRVVWSGYTF. In nucleotides, the CDR3 is TGTGCCAGCAGCGAGGACAGGGTTGTTTGGAGTGGCTACACCTTC.

This chain joins TRBV19 and TRBJ2-7; maybe TRBD2 (5 bases). From germline, CDR1 is LNHDA and CDR2 SQIVND (reference sequence). The CDR3 is made up of 14 amino acids. Trimming stripped 8 bases from V and 5 bases from J, with 19 bases between. The CDR3 loop is CASSTHGERHEQYF. CDR3 in DNA: TGTGCCAGTTCCACCCACGGGGAGCGGCACGAGCAGTACTTC.

This chain connects TRBV29-1 to TRBJ2-5; D may be TRBD2 (6 bases). V dropped 7 bases and J dropped 4 bases, with 19 bases sitting between them. The CDR3 runs 14 residues. Germline loops: CDR1 SQVTM, CDR2 ANQGSEA. Written as DNA, the CDR3 is TGCAGCGCCAGAGACCCGAACGGGGGAGAGACCCAGTACTTC. Translating it yields CSARDPNGGETQYF.

This chain connects TRBV28 to TRBJ2-3; the D is unclear. Trimming pared 2 bases from V and 5 bases from J, leaving 11 bases between. Germline V gives CDR1 MDHEN, CDR2 SYDVKM. The CDR3 contains 14 residues. CDR3 in amino acids: CASSLLVAGDTQYF. CDR3 in DNA: TGTGCCAGCAGTTTACTGGTAGCAGGAGATACGCAGTATTTT.

This clone was seen repeatedly, ten times or more. The V call is TRBV28, the J call TRBJ2-7, with 8 nucleotides matching TRBD1. The CDR3 length is 12 residues. Germline V gene data show CDR1 as MDHEN and CDR2 as SYDVKM. V lost 2 bases to trimming and J lost 9 bases; unmatched junction nucleotides: 3. The DNA for the CDR3 is TGTGCCAGCAGTTTAACAACAGGGGGGCAGTACTTC. It encodes CASSLTTGGQYF.

The chain links TRBV25-1 to TRBJ2-2; no clear D gene. V shed 3 bases and J shed 0 bases, with 11 bases lying between them. The CDR3 has 16 amino acids. The germline gives CDR1 MGHDK, CDR2 SYGVNS. As DNA, the CDR3 is TGTGCCAGCAGTGATGATTGGCAGCCGAACACCGGGGAGCTGTTTTTT. Translating gives CASSDDWQPNTGELFF.

V is TRBV9 and J is TRBJ1-3; possible D gene TRBD1, 6 bases. Germline V CDR1 and CDR2: SGDLS, YYNGEE. With 4 bases removed from V and 2 bases from J, the gap between germline ends came to 13 bases. This CDR3 is 15 amino acids long. This chain's CDR3 is CASSLRGTTGNTIYF. DNA of the CDR3: TGTGCCAGCAGCCTGAGGGGGACGACTGGAAACACCATATATTTT.

J is TRBJ1-1 and V is TRBV7-2, with 7 bases aligning to TRBD1. Germline V gene lookup returns CDR1 SGHTA and CDR2 FQGNSA. V was pared by 5 bases and J by 1 base, with 7 bases of the junction left unmatched. This CDR3 comprises 15 residues. CDR3 residues: CASSPPGQSNTEAFF. In DNA, the CDR3 is TGTGCCAGCAGCCCCCCGGGACAGTCGAACACTGAAGCTTTCTTT.

This chain links TRBV28 with TRBJ2-3; TRBD1 might be the D (6 bases). Germline loops: CDR1 MDHEN, CDR2 SYDVKM. Trimming took 6 bases from V and 2 from J, leaving 9 bases between them. This CDR3 is built from 13 residues. This chain's CDR3 is CASSKGDTDTQYF. The CDR3 DNA reads as TGTGCCAGCAGCAAGGGGGACACAGATACGCAGTATTTT.

The gene calls are TRBV10-2 and TRBJ1-2, with 7 bases lining up with TRBD1. After removal of 1 base from V and 8 bases from J, the junction contained 4 bases not matched to a gene. Germline assignment: CDR1 WSHSY and CDR2 SAAADI. The CDR3 contains 13 residues. The DNA for the CDR3 is TGCGCCAGCAGTGAGTTAGGAGGGGGCGGCTACACCTTC. It codes for CASSELGGGGYTF.

The chain carries TRBV5-1 and TRBJ2-5; TRBD2 matches 8 bases. This CDR3 has 15 residues. Germline values: CDR1 SGHRS, CDR2 YFSETQ. The ends lost 0 bases at V and 5 bases at J; junction bases unmatched: 6. The CDR3 sequence: CASSLGLAGRETQYF. CDR3 bases: TGCGCCAGCAGCTTGGGGCTAGCGGGCCGGGAGACCCAGTACTTC.

This chain connects TRBV11-2 to TRBJ1-1; 9 bases align to TRBD1. The length of the CDR3 is 15 residues. V dropped 3 bases and J dropped 2; count of bases not matched to a gene: 4. Looked up from germline, CDR1 is SGHAT and CDR2 is FQNNGV. CDR3 sequence reads: CASSFQGQGNTEAFF. CDR3 nucleotide sequence: TGTGCCAGCAGCTTTCAGGGACAGGGAAACACTGAAGCTTTCTTT.

This clone was picked up one time. The chain has TRBV2 and TRBJ1-1; no clear D gene. The germline V gene has CDR1 SNHLY and CDR2 FYNNEI. The V end was cut by 1 base, the J end by 1 base, with 10 bases between. This CDR3 is 15 amino acids long. CDR3 region: CASSEEVRTNTEAFF. CDR3 sequence (DNA): TGTGCCAGCAGTGAAGAGGTCAGGACGAACACTGAAGCTTTCTTT.

The chain links TRBV21-1 to TRBJ2-7; the table's D call, TRBD1, has no DNA check behind it. TRBV21-1 is a listed pseudogene. This CDR3 contains 16 residues. The CDR3 region has the DNA TGTGCCAGCAGCAAGACTCCGGGACAGGGGGCTGGCGAGCAGTACTTC. Amino acid sequence: CASSKTPGQGAGEQYF.

The chain carries TRBV14 and TRBJ2-2; D is unclear. This CDR3 region has 16 residues. Germline V CDR1 and CDR2: SGHDN, FVKESK. V was clipped by 0 bases and J by 2 bases, with 10 bases between them. CDR3 residues: CASSQEERPNTGELFF. CDR3 bases: TGTGCCAGCAGCCAAGAAGAGCGACCCAACACCGGGGAGCTGTTTTTT.

J is TRBJ2-5 and V is TRBV5-4; D is tentatively TRBD1 or TRBD2 (5 bases each). Trimming shortened V by 3 bases and J by 1 base, and 16 bases separated the two germline ends. This CDR3 region has 16 residues. Germline V CDR1 and CDR2: SGHNT, YYREEE (reference sequence). This CDR3 reads CASSSRFRDGQETQYF. CDR3 in DNA: TGTGCCAGCAGCTCCCGCTTCCGGGACGGCCAAGAGACCCAGTACTTC.

The chain employs TRBV7-9 and TRBJ2-1; the D gene is possibly TRBD2 (5 bases). This CDR3 has 16 residues. The V end lost 5 bases, the J end lost 7 bases, and 21 bases lay between the germline ends. Looked up from germline, CDR1 is SEHNR and CDR2 is FQNEAQ (reference sequence). The DNA of the CDR3 is TGTGCCAGCAGCCGATCGGACTCCCAAGGGCGGAATGAGCAGTTCTTC. This codes for CASSRSDSQGRNEQFF.

This chain joins TRBV10-3 and TRBJ1-3; no reliable D call. Germline V gene sequence: CDR1 ENHRY, CDR2 SYGVKD. With 6 bases removed from V and 1 base from J, the gap between germline ends came to 4 bases. There are 12 residues in the CDR3. CDR3 DNA: TGTGCCATCAGGGCGTCTGGAAACACCATATATTTT. Translation: CAIRASGNTIYF.

The chain joins TRBV27 to TRBJ2-5, with 10 bases lining up with TRBD2. The J call may be mistaken, given a closer DNA end match to TRBJ2-7. The CDR3 spans 14 residues. CDR1 is MNHEY, CDR2 SMNVEV, per germline (reference sequence). CDR3 in DNA: TGTGCCAGCAGTGGACTAGCGGAGACCTACGAGCAGTACTTC. This sequence encodes CASSGLAETYEQYF.

V gene TRBV28 combines with J gene TRBJ2-1, with TRBD2 matching over 8 bases. CDR1 and CDR2 (germline): MDHEN, SYDVKM. J lost 7 bases, V lost 8 bases, and 10 bases had no gene match. The CDR3 has 14 amino acids. CDR3 coding DNA: TGTGCCAGCCGCCTGACTAGCGATTTTAATGAGCAGTTCTTC. Translation gives CASRLTSDFNEQFF.